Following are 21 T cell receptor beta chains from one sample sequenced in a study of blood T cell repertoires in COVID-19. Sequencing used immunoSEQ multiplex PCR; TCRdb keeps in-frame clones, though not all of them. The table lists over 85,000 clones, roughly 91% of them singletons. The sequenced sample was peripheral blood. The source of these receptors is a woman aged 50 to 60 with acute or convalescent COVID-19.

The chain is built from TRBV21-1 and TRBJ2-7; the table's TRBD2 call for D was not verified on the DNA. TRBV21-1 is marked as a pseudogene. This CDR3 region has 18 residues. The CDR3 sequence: CASSKEGTSGRASYEQYF. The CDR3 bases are TGTGCCAGCAGCAAAGAGGGGACTAGCGGGAGGGCCTCCTACGAGCAGTACTTC.

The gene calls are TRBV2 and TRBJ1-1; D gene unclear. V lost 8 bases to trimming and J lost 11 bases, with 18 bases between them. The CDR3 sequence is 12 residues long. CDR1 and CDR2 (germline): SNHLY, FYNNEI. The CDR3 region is CASQKATAAAFF. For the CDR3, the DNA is TGTGCCAGCCAAAAGGCGACGGCGGCGGCTTTCTTT.

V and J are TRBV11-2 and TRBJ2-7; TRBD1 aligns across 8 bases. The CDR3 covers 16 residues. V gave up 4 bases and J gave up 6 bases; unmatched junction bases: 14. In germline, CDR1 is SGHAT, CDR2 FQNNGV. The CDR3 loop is CASSSPPRQGLGEQYF. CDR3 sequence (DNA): TGTGCCAGCAGCTCACCCCCTAGACAGGGGCTAGGCGAGCAGTACTTC.

CDR3 amino acids: CASSPRGAGNTIYF. The CDR3 region has the DNA TGTGCCAGCAGTCCCAGGGGGGCTGGAAACACCATATATTTT. The J gene is TRBJ1-3, the V gene TRBV28; 7 bases map to TRBD1. Germline CDR1 and CDR2: MDHEN and SYDVKM. CDR3 length equals 14 residues. The ends lost 5 bases at V and 2 bases at J; junction bases unmatched: 3.

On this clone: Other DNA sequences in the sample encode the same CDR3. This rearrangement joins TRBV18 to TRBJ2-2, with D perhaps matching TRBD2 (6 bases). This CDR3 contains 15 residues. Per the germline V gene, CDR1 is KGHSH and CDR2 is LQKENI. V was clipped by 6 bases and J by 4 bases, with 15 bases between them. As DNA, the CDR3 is TGTGCCAGCTCCCCCGGTCAGGGAGGCACCGGGGAGCTGTTTTTT. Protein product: CASSPGQGGTGELFF.

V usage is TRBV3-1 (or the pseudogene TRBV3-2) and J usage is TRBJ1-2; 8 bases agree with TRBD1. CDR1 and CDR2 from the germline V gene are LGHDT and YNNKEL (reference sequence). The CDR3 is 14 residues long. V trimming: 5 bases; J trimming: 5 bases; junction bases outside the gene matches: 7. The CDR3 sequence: CASSSNRGRYGYTF. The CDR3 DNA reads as TGTGCCAGCAGCTCTAACAGGGGGAGATATGGCTACACCTTC.

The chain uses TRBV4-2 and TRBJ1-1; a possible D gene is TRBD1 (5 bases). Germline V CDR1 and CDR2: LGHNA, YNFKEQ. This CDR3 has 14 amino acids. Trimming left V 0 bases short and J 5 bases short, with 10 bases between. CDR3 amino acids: CASSQETDTTEAFF. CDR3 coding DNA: TGTGCCAGCAGCCAAGAGACAGATACAACTGAAGCTTTCTTT.

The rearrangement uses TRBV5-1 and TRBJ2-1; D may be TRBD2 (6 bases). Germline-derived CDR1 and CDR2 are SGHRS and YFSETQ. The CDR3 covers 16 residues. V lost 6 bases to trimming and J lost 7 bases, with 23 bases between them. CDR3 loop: CASTKTGGPRRNEQFF. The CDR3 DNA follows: TGCGCCAGCACAAAAACCGGGGGACCAAGACGTAATGAGCAGTTCTTC.

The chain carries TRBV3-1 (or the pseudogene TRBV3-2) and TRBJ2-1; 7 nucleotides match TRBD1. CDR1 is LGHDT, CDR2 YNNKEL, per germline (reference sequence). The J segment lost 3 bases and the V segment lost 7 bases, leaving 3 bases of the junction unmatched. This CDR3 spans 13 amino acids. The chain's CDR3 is CASTRQGYNEQFF. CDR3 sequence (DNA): TGTGCCAGCACACGACAGGGCTACAATGAGCAGTTCTTC.

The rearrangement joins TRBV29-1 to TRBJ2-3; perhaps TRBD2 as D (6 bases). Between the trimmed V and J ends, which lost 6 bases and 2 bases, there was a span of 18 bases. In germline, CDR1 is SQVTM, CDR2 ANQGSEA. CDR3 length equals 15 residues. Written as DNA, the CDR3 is TGCAGCGTGAGGCCTTCTAGCGTGCACACAGATACGCAGTATTTT. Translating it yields CSVRPSSVHTDTQYF.

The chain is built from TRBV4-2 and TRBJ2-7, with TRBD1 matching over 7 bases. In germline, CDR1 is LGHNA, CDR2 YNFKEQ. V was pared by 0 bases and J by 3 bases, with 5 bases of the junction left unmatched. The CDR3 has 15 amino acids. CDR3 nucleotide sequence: TGTGCCAGCAGCCAAGAAAGAGGGACAGACTACGAGCAGTACTTC. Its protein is CASSQERGTDYEQYF.

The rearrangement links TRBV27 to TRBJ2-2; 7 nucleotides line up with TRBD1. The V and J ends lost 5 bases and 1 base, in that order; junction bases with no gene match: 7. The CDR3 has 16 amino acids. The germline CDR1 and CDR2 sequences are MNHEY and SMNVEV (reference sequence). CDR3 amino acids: CASSPGTAQNTGELFF. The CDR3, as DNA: TGTGCCAGCAGTCCCGGGACAGCGCAGAACACCGGGGAGCTGTTTTTT.

CDR3 coding DNA: TGTGCCAGCAGCTTTGACAGGGTTGGTGGCTACACCTTC. It translates to CASSFDRVGGYTF. The chain has TRBV7-8 and TRBJ1-2; 7 nucleotides match TRBD1. CDR1 SGHVS and CDR2 FQNEAQ come from the germline V gene. With V trimmed by 3 bases and J by 7 bases, 5 bases remained unmatched. The CDR3 is 13 residues long. The full variable domain, with the rest looked up from reference TRBV7-8 and TRBJ1-2, is GAGVSQSPRYKVAKRGQDVALRCDPISGHVSLFWYQQALGQGPEFLTYFQNEAQLDKSGLPSDRFFAERPEGSVSTLKIQRTQQEDSAVYLCASSFDRVGGYTFGSGTRLTVV.

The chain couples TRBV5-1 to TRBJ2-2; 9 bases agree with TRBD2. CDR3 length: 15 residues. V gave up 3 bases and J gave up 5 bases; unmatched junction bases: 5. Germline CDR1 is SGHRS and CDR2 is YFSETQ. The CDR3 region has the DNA TGCGCCAGCAGCTCGGGACTAGCTGTAACCGGGGAGCTGTTTTTT. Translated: CASSSGLAVTGELFF.

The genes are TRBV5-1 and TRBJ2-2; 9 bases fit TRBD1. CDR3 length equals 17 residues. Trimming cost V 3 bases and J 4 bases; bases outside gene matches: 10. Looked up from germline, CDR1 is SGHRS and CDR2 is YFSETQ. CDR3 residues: CASSSTGGGVSTGELFF. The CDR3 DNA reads TGCGCCAGCAGCTCAACAGGGGGCGGGGTGAGCACCGGGGAGCTGTTTTTT.

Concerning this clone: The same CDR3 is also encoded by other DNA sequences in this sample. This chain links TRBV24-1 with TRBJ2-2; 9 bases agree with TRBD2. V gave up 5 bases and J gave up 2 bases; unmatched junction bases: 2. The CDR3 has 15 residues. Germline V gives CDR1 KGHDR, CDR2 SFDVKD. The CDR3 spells CATSVAGANTGELFF. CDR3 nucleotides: TGTGCCACCAGTGTAGCGGGGGCTAACACCGGGGAGCTGTTTTTT.

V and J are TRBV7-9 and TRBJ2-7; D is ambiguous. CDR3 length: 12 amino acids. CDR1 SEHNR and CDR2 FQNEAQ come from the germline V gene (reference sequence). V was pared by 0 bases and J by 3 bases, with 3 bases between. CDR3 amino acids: CASSLAFYEQYF. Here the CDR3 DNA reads TGTGCCAGCAGCTTAGCCTTCTACGAGCAGTACTTC.

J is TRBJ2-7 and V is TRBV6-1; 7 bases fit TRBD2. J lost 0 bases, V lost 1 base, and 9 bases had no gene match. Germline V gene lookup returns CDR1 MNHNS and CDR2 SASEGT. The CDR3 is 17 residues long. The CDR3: CASSEVTSVEGSYEQYF. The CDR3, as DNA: TGTGCCAGCAGTGAAGTCACTAGCGTAGAGGGCTCCTACGAGCAGTACTTC.

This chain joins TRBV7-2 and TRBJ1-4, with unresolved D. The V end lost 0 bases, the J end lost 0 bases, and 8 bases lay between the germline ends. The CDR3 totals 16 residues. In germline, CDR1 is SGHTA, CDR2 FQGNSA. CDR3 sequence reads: CASSLARGATNEKLFF. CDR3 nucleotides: TGTGCCAGCAGCTTAGCGCGTGGAGCAACTAATGAAAAACTGTTTTTT.

The CDR3 loop reads CASSLTEVYGYTF. Here the CDR3 DNA reads TGTGCCAGCAGCTTAACGGAGGTCTATGGCTACACCTTC. This chain links TRBV7-9 with TRBJ1-2; no reliable D call. Trimming shortened V by 2 bases and J by 4 bases, and 8 bases separated the two germline ends. This CDR3 spans 13 amino acids. Germline values: CDR1 SEHNR, CDR2 FQNEAQ (reference sequence).

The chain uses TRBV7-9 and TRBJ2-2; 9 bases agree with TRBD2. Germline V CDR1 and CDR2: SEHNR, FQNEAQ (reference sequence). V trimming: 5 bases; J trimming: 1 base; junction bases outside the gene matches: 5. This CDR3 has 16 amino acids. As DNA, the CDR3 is TGTGCCAGCAGCCGGCCACTAGCGGGGAACACCGGGGAGCTGTTTTTT. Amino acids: CASSRPLAGNTGELFF.